A single sample gave rise to the 13 T cell receptor beta chains below, sequenced in a study of OX40 agonist ivuxolimab in advanced cancers. Sequencing was performed with immunoSEQ multiplex PCR; in TCRdb, only in-frame clones are kept and a portion is missing. The profile shows 55,000 to 85,000 clones, over 80% of them singletons. The sample consisted of CD4+ or CD8+ T cells sorted from blood, taken in a trial of the OX40 agonist ivuxolimab. The receptors here all came from an adult with an advanced solid tumor such as melanoma, head and neck, liver or kidney cancer.

The CDR3 here is CASSARWASSYNEQFF. In DNA, the CDR3 is TGTGCCAGCAGTGCCCGCTGGGCGAGCTCCTACAATGAGCAGTTCTTC. The chain links TRBV6-4 to TRBJ2-1; D gene ambiguous. The CDR3 loop spans 16 amino acids. Looked up from germline, CDR1 is MRHNA and CDR2 is SNTAGT. Trimming shortened V by 4 bases and J by 0 bases, and 13 bases separated the two germline ends.

This clone appeared a single time. The gene calls are TRBV29-1 and TRBJ1-2, with D unclear. There are 14 residues in the CDR3. Per germline, CDR1 SQVTM and CDR2 ANQGSEA. V lost 8 bases and J 1 base, leaving 17 bases between the germline ends. CDR3 DNA sequence: TGCAGCATTGGGGTTGGGAAAAGTAACTATGGCTACACCTTC. Its translation: CSIGVGKSNYGYTF.

V and J are TRBV11-2 and TRBJ2-2, with D possibly called TRBD1 or TRBD2 (5 bases each). The CDR3 consists of 16 residues. The germline V gene has CDR1 SGHAT and CDR2 FQNNGV. The V end was cut by 4 bases, the J end by 2 bases, with 14 bases between. CDR3 coding DNA: TGTGCCAGCAGCTCCCTCGGGGCTGTAAACACCGGGGAGCTGTTTTTT. Encoded protein: CASSSLGAVNTGELFF.

This chain connects TRBV25-1 to TRBJ2-1; TRBD2 agrees at 7 bases. Germline lookup yields CDR1 MGHDK and CDR2 SYGVNS. After removal of 5 bases from V and 4 bases from J, the junction contained 11 bases not matched to a gene. The CDR3 length is 16 residues. This CDR3 reads CASSLGGSLRYNEQFF. In DNA, the CDR3 is TGTGCCAGCAGTTTGGGCGGGAGCTTAAGGTACAATGAGCAGTTCTTC.

The chain recombines TRBV28 with TRBJ1-4; D might be TRBD1 (5 bases). This CDR3 spans 13 amino acids. Germline CDR1 MDHEN, CDR2 SYDVKM. Between the trimmed V and J ends, which lost 7 bases and 8 bases, there was a span of 14 bases. The CDR3 nucleotides are TGTGCCAGCACAAGGGGTGGACAAGAAAAACTGTTTTTT. Its translation: CASTRGGQEKLFF. The full variable domain, in which reference TRBV28 and TRBJ1-4 provide the parts outside the CDR3, is DVKVTQSSRYLVKRTGEKVFLECVQDMDHENMFWYRQDPGLGLRLIYFSYDVKMKEKGDIPEGYSVSREKKERFSLILESASTNQTSMYLCASTRGGQEKLFFGSGTQLSVL.

The chain joins TRBV5-5 to TRBJ2-1, with 9 bases fitting TRBD2. This CDR3 region has 14 residues. Germline CDR1 is SGHKS and CDR2 is YYEKEE (reference sequence). V lost 3 bases, J lost 6 bases, and 4 bases stayed unmatched. CDR3 region: CASSYPTSGNEQFF. The DNA for the CDR3 is TGTGCCAGCAGCTACCCGACTAGCGGCAATGAGCAGTTCTTC.

In its sample, this clone was seen once. The chain is built from TRBV2 and TRBJ2-1; TRBD2 matches at 8 bases. CDR3 length: 16 residues. Germline CDR1 SNHLY, CDR2 FYNNEI. J gave up 3 bases and V 8 bases, and 12 bases lay outside the gene matches. CDR3 DNA: TGTGCCAGCCACTCAGAGATAGCGGGACGCTACAATGAGCAGTTCTTC. Translation gives CASHSEIAGRYNEQFF. Looking up the rest from reference TRBV2 and TRBJ2-1 gives the full variable domain: EPEVTQTPSHQVTQMGQEVILRCVPISNHLYFYWYRQILGQKVEFLVSFYNNEISEKSEIFDDQFSVERPDGSNFTLKIRSTKLEDSAMYFCASHSEIAGRYNEQFFGPGTRLTVL.

The chain couples TRBV5-8 to TRBJ1-2, with D possibly matching TRBD1 (6 bases). The CDR3 length is 15 residues. Germline lookup yields CDR1 SGHTS and CDR2 YDEGEE. Trimming cost V 6 bases and J 1 base, with 16 bases left between them. The CDR3 DNA sequence: TGTGCCAGCACCCTGGGGTTAGGGGGTAACTATGGCTACACCTTC. It yields the protein CASTLGLGGNYGYTF.

This sequence joins TRBV19 and TRBJ1-5, with D hard to call. Germline values: CDR1 LNHDA, CDR2 SQIVND (reference sequence). V gave up 6 bases and J gave up 6 bases, with 12 bases separating them. The CDR3 runs to 13 residues. The CDR3 sequence: CASRKELRQPQHF. CDR3 nucleotide sequence: TGTGCCAGTAGGAAAGAATTGCGTCAGCCCCAGCATTTT.

V usage is TRBV9 and J usage is TRBJ1-2; 8 positions match TRBD1. The germline gives CDR1 SGDLS, CDR2 YYNGEE. The CDR3 covers 15 residues. V shed 0 bases, J shed 8 bases, and the junction held 9 bases outside the gene matches. CDR3 in amino acids: CASSVATVGTGGYTF. The CDR3 DNA reads as TGTGCCAGCAGCGTAGCTACAGTAGGGACAGGAGGCTACACCTTC.

The CDR3 DNA reads as TGTGCCAGCAGCCACGACGGCTCGACTGAAGCTTTCTTT. Translated, it gives CASSHDGSTEAFF. The V call is TRBV7-8, the J call TRBJ1-1; D not certain. The CDR3 has 13 residues. Deletions cut 5 bases from V and 5 bases from J, with 12 bases between. Germline values: CDR1 SGHVS, CDR2 FQNEAQ.

This chain uses TRBV7-8 with TRBJ1-5; D gene ambiguous. The CDR3 runs to 15 residues. Trimming left V 5 bases short and J 1 base short, with 12 bases between. From germline, CDR1 is SGHVS and CDR2 FQNEAQ. The CDR3 DNA sequence: TGTGCCAGCAGCCTCGTGGCTGGAAGCAATCAGCCCCAGCATTTT. Amino acid sequence: CASSLVAGSNQPQHF.

The chain is built from TRBV6-1 and TRBJ1-3, with 7 nucleotides matching TRBD1. The CDR3 consists of 14 residues. Germline V lookup: CDR1 MNHNS, CDR2 SASEGT. V shed 8 bases and J 1 base; nucleotides not matched to a gene: 5. CDR3 nucleotides: TGTGCCAGCGAACAGGGGACTTCTGGAAACACCATATATTTT. It codes for CASEQGTSGNTIYF.